These 22 T cell receptor beta chains were all obtained from the same sample, sequenced in a study of a mutant IDH1 vaccine in newly diagnosed glioma. Described time point: baseline, week 1 (first vaccination visit). Treatment meaning: pre-vaccination baseline after standard-of-care therapy. Repertoires were generated with immunoSEQ multiplex PCR, while TCRdb's copy carries only in-frame clones and drops some. Of around 30,000 clones in the sample, more than 70% were seen once. The sample was peripheral blood mononuclear cells (PBMCs), taken from a glioma patient treated with radiotherapy, temozolomide or both. These receptors were obtained from a man aged 50-60 years with glioma. Some clones in this sample may be carry-over from other donors' samples.

This clone has a single count. This rearrangement joins TRBV7-2 to TRBJ1-2; D is possibly TRBD1 (5 bases). CDR3 length: 15 amino acids. The V gene lost 4 bases and the J gene lost 5 bases, with 17 bases spanning the gap. Per germline, CDR1 SGHTA and CDR2 FQGNSA. CDR3 residues: CASSSRGGLKYGYTF. CDR3 DNA sequence: TGTGCCAGCAGCTCCCGCGGGGGACTTAAGTATGGCTACACCTTC. Supplemented by reference TRBV7-2 and TRBJ1-2, the full variable domain reads GAGVSQSPSNKVTEKGKDVELRCDPISGHTALYWYRQSLGQGLEFLIYFQGNSAPDKSGLPSDRFSAERTGGSVSTLTIQRTQQEDSAVYLCASSSRGGLKYGYTFGSGTRLTVV.

The chain has TRBV2 and TRBJ2-7, with 9 positions matching TRBD1. Germline assignment: CDR1 SNHLY and CDR2 FYNNEI. This CDR3 is 12 amino acids long. Trimming took 3 bases from V and 12 from J; bases not matched to a gene: 6. The DNA of the CDR3 is TGTGCCAGCAGTGATACGGGACAGGGCGGGTACTTC. Translating it yields CASSDTGQGGYF.

The rearrangement uses TRBV6-5 and TRBJ1-2, with 7 bases that match TRBD1. Germline-derived CDR1 and CDR2 are MNHEY and SVGAGI. CDR3 length: 14 amino acids. V lost 2 bases and J lost 6; bases outside the gene matches: 6. DNA of the CDR3: TGTGCCAGCAGTTACCTAGACAGGGATAATGGCTACACCTTC. Translated, it gives CASSYLDRDNGYTF.

The genes are TRBV7-2 and TRBJ1-2; TRBD1 might be the D (5 bases). Trimming took 3 bases from V and 4 from J, leaving 18 bases between them. From germline, CDR1 is SGHTA and CDR2 FQGNSA. The CDR3 is 16 residues long. CDR3 DNA sequence: TGTGCCAGCAGCTTGGGAAGGGGACTTTCAGTCTATGGCTACACCTTC. It encodes CASSLGRGLSVYGYTF. The variable domain in full, with the rest retrieved from reference TRBV7-2 and TRBJ1-2, is GAGVSQSPSNKVTEKGKDVELRCDPISGHTALYWYRQSLGQGLEFLIYFQGNSAPDKSGLPSDRFSAERTGGSVSTLTIQRTQQEDSAVYLCASSLGRGLSVYGYTFGSGTRLTVV.

This rearrangement joins TRBV28 to TRBJ1-4, with D hard to call. Trimming took off 8 bases at V and 4 bases at J, with 11 bases between the two ends. Germline V CDR1 and CDR2: MDHEN, SYDVKM. The CDR3 totals 13 residues. CDR3: CASVRGRNEKLFF. For the CDR3, the DNA is TGTGCCAGCGTCCGGGGTCGTAATGAAAAACTGTTTTTT. Looking up the rest from reference TRBV28 and TRBJ1-4 gives the full variable domain: DVKVTQSSRYLVKRTGEKVFLECVQDMDHENMFWYRQDPGLGLRLIYFSYDVKMKEKGDIPEGYSVSREKKERFSLILESASTNQTSMYLCASVRGRNEKLFFGSGTQLSVL.

The chain combines TRBV19 with TRBJ1-4; D gene uncertain. V was pared by 0 bases and J by 2 bases, with 7 bases between. CDR3 size: 15 residues. Germline CDR1 and CDR2: LNHDA and SQIVND (reference sequence). CDR3 protein: CASSIDGRTNEKLFF. The CDR3 DNA follows: TGTGCCAGTAGTATAGATGGGCGGACTAATGAAAAACTGTTTTTT. The variable domain in full, with the rest retrieved from reference TRBV19 and TRBJ1-4, is DGGITQSPKYLFRKEGQNVTLSCEQNLNHDAMYWYRQDPGQGLRLIYYSQIVNDFQKGDIAEGYSVSREKKESFPLTVTSAQKNPTAFYLCASSIDGRTNEKLFFGSGTQLSVL.

This chain uses TRBV5-6 with TRBJ1-2; D is possibly TRBD1 (5 bases). Germline CDR1 and CDR2: SGHDT and YYEEEE. Trimming pared 1 base from V and 8 bases from J, leaving 6 bases between. This CDR3 comprises 11 residues. The CDR3 spells CASSLRGGYTF. Here the CDR3 DNA reads TGTGCCAGCAGCTTGAGGGGAGGCTACACCTTC.

The chain has TRBV5-1 and TRBJ2-7; possibly TRBD2 for D (6 bases). This CDR3 is built from 16 residues. Germline CDR1 reads SGHRS; CDR2 reads YFSETQ. V was trimmed by 4 bases and J by 1 base, leaving 18 bases between them. As DNA, the CDR3 is TGCGCCAGCAGCCCCCGGTTGGCTAGCGCTTCCTACGAGCAGTACTTC. This gives the protein CASSPRLASASYEQYF.

The chain joins TRBV27 to TRBJ2-7; 7 positions match TRBD1. Germline trimming cut 5 bases from V and 3 bases from J; bases unmatched to any gene: 4. Germline V CDR1 and CDR2: MNHEY, SMNVEV (reference sequence). The CDR3 extends over 13 amino acids. The CDR3 coding sequence is TGTGCCAGCAGTCGCGACAGGGACTACGAGCAGTACTTC. This encodes CASSRDRDYEQYF.

The CDR3 is CASSQGRTVNTGELFF. In nucleotides, the CDR3 is TGTGCCAGCAGCCAAGGTCGGACGGTGAACACCGGGGAGCTGTTTTTT. The chain carries TRBV7-7 and TRBJ2-2; D not certain. The CDR3 extends over 16 amino acids. V dropped 5 bases and J dropped 1 base, with 14 bases sitting between them. CDR1 is SSHAT and CDR2 is FNYEAQ in the germline V gene (reference sequence). Full variable domain (rest looked up from reference TRBV7-7 and TRBJ2-2): GAGVSQSPRYKVTKRGQDVTLRCDPISSHATLYWYQQALGQGPEFLTYFNYEAQPDKSGLPSDRFSAERPEGSISTLTIQRTEQRDSAMYRCASSQGRTVNTGELFFGEGSRLTVL.

This chain joins TRBV4-1 and TRBJ1-1; D not resolved. The CDR3 is 14 amino acids. CDR1 and CDR2 (germline): MGHRA, YSYEKL. V dropped 4 bases and J dropped 0 bases, with 9 bases sitting between them. This chain's CDR3 is CASSRRGLNTEAFF. CDR3 DNA: TGCGCCAGCAGCCGGCGGGGTTTGAACACTGAAGCTTTCTTT.

The rearrangement uses TRBV7-8 and TRBJ2-3; 8 nucleotides match TRBD2. Germline CDR1 SGHVS, CDR2 FQNEAQ. J lost 3 bases, V lost 6 bases, and 2 bases had no gene match. The CDR3 is 13 residues long. In DNA, the CDR3 is TGTGCCAGCAGTTCGGGGGGGACAGATACGCAGTATTTT. Translation gives CASSSGGTDTQYF. The variable domain in full, with the rest retrieved from reference TRBV7-8 and TRBJ2-3, is GAGVSQSPRYKVAKRGQDVALRCDPISGHVSLFWYQQALGQGPEFLTYFQNEAQLDKSGLPSDRFFAERPEGSVSTLKIQRTQQEDSAVYLCASSSGGTDTQYFGPGTRLTVL.

This clone was seen just once. V usage is TRBV19 and J usage is TRBJ2-5, with D tentatively TRBD1 (5 bases). This CDR3 is built from 13 residues. Trimming took 4 bases from V and 4 from J, leaving 10 bases between them. Germline V CDR1 and CDR2: LNHDA, SQIVND (reference sequence). CDR3 region: CASSKGQTETQYF. The CDR3 nucleotides are TGTGCCAGTAGTAAGGGGCAGACAGAGACCCAGTACTTC.

The rearrangement links TRBV5-6 to TRBJ1-2; tentatively, D is TRBD1 (5 bases). The V and J ends lost 1 base and 13 bases respectively, with 14 bases between them. CDR1 SGHDT and CDR2 YYEEEE come from the germline V gene. The CDR3 is made up of 12 amino acids. CDR3 residues: CASSLTDTRITF. CDR3 sequence (DNA): TGTGCCAGCAGCTTGACGGACACGAGGATCACCTTC.

The chain couples TRBV25-1 to TRBJ1-2, with 7 bases identical to TRBD1. V was pared by 3 bases and J by 2 bases, with 6 bases of the junction left unmatched. The CDR3 loop spans 15 amino acids. CDR1 and CDR2 from the germline V gene are MGHDK and SYGVNS. CDR3 amino acids: CASSDPQGSNYGYTF. In DNA, the CDR3 is TGTGCCAGCAGTGACCCACAGGGGTCGAACTATGGCTACACCTTC.

In DNA form, the CDR3 reads TGCAGTGCTTCTTTAGGAAACACCATATATTTT. It is translated as CSASLGNTIYF. V is TRBV20-1 and J is TRBJ1-3, with D hard to call. The CDR3 sequence is 11 residues long. Trimming stripped 5 bases from V and 4 bases from J, with 6 bases between. Germline V lookup: CDR1 DFQATT, CDR2 SNEGSKA (reference sequence).

Here the CDR3 DNA reads TGCGCCAGCAGCTTGGTCATGGGGACTGGCTACACCTTC. Its translation is CASSLVMGTGYTF. The chain carries TRBV5-1 and TRBJ1-2; TRBD1 is a possible D gene (5 bases). The CDR3 extends over 13 amino acids. Per germline, CDR1 SGHRS and CDR2 YFSETQ. The ends were cut back, 0 bases at V and 7 bases at J, with 10 bases in the middle. Together with reference TRBV5-1 and TRBJ1-2, the CDR3 gives the full variable domain: KAGVTQTPRYLIKTRGQQVTLSCSPISGHRSVSWYQQTPGQGLQFLFEYFSETQRNKGNFPGRFSGRQFSNSRSEMNVSTLELGDSALYLCASSLVMGTGYTFGSGTRLTVV.

This sequence joins TRBV5-8 and TRBJ1-5; 7 bases map to TRBD1. Trimming cost V 3 bases and J 5 bases; bases outside gene matches: 8. The CDR3 runs 15 residues. The germline V gene encodes CDR1 SGHTS and CDR2 YDEGEE. The CDR3 nucleotides are TGTGCCAGCAGCTGGGAACAGGGGTCCTATCAGCCCCAGCATTTT. Its protein product is CASSWEQGSYQPQHF.

V gene TRBV19 combines with J gene TRBJ2-6, with 7 bases identical to TRBD1. Trimming at V came to 7 bases and at J to 4 bases, leaving 4 bases not matched to a gene. Germline V CDR1 and CDR2: LNHDA, SQIVND (reference sequence). The CDR3 is 14 residues long. The CDR3 spells CASTDRAGANVLTF. The CDR3 bases are TGTGCCAGTACTGACAGGGCCGGGGCCAACGTCCTGACTTTC.

This chain links TRBV5-1 with TRBJ1-2; D is undetermined. V lost 2 bases to trimming and J lost 8 bases, with 13 bases between them. Germline CDR1 SGHRS, CDR2 YFSETQ. CDR3 length equals 13 residues. For the CDR3, the DNA is TGCGCCAGCAGCTTCGACGCGCAGTCGGGCTACACCTTC. Its protein product is CASSFDAQSGYTF. The variable domain in full, completed from reference TRBV5-1 and TRBJ1-2, reads KAGVTQTPRYLIKTRGQQVTLSCSPISGHRSVSWYQQTPGQGLQFLFEYFSETQRNKGNFPGRFSGRQFSNSRSEMNVSTLELGDSALYLCASSFDAQSGYTFGSGTRLTVV.

This clone has more than one count but fewer than ten. The V and J genes are TRBV28 and TRBJ1-1; D perhaps matches TRBD1 (6 bases). The germline gives CDR1 MDHEN, CDR2 SYDVKM. V was clipped by 6 bases and J by 1 base, with 9 bases between them. The CDR3 sequence is 13 residues long. This chain's CDR3 is CASRTGQNTEAFF. CDR3 nucleotide sequence: TGTGCCAGCAGAACGGGACAGAACACTGAAGCTTTCTTT. The variable domain in full, completed from reference TRBV28 and TRBJ1-1, reads DVKVTQSSRYLVKRTGEKVFLECVQDMDHENMFWYRQDPGLGLRLIYFSYDVKMKEKGDIPEGYSVSREKKERFSLILESASTNQTSMYLCASRTGQNTEAFFGQGTRLTVV.

V is TRBV7-8 and J is TRBJ2-3; D is ambiguous. The V end lost 3 bases, the J end lost 4 bases, and 14 bases lay between the germline ends. CDR1 and CDR2 (germline): SGHVS, FQNEAQ. The CDR3 is 15 residues long. CDR3 sequence: CASSFGRQASDTQYF. CDR3 in DNA: TGTGCCAGCAGCTTTGGGCGGCAGGCATCAGATACGCAGTATTTT.